Shown below are 21 T cell receptor beta chains from a single sample sequenced in a study of long-term antiretroviral therapy in people with HIV. Survey-level resolution applied to immunoSEQ assay v3.0. Sequenced by immunoSEQ multiplex PCR; TCRdb stores in-frame clones only, minus some. Of 20,000 to 25,000 clones in the sample, roughly 86% are singletons; the top ten hold less than 5%. The sequenced sample was unsorted PBMCs, obtained 1.3 years after starting antiretroviral therapy. The receptors here all came from a man aged 60-69 years with HIV.

This chain links TRBV5-1 with TRBJ1-6, with D unclear. V was trimmed by 0 bases and J by 6 bases, leaving 7 bases between them. Germline CDR1 SGHRS, CDR2 YFSETQ. The CDR3 totals 14 residues. CDR3 loop: CASSLDPGNSPLHF. The CDR3 coding sequence is TGCGCCAGCAGCTTGGATCCGGGTAATTCACCCCTCCACTTT. Full variable domain (rest looked up from reference TRBV5-1 and TRBJ1-6): KAGVTQTPRYLIKTRGQQVTLSCSPISGHRSVSWYQQTPGQGLQFLFEYFSETQRNKGNFPGRFSGRQFSNSRSEMNVSTLELGDSALYLCASSLDPGNSPLHFGNGTRLTVT.

This sequence joins TRBV5-1 and TRBJ2-7; D perhaps matches TRBD1 (6 bases). The CDR3 runs 14 residues. Trimming took off 0 bases at V and 1 base at J, with 8 bases between the two ends. The germline gives CDR1 SGHRS, CDR2 YFSETQ. The CDR3 loop is CASSLVTGSYEQYF. The CDR3 DNA sequence: TGCGCCAGCAGCTTGGTGACAGGTTCCTACGAGCAGTACTTC.

This sequence joins TRBV6-6 and TRBJ2-1; a possible D gene is TRBD1 (5 bases). The V end was cut by 6 bases, the J end by 6 bases, with 9 bases between. The germline V gene encodes CDR1 MNHNY and CDR2 SVGAGI (reference sequence). CDR3 size: 12 residues. The CDR3: CASRLRANEQFF. The CDR3 nucleotides read TGTGCCAGCAGACTCAGGGCCAATGAGCAGTTCTTC.

The J gene is TRBJ2-1, the V gene TRBV5-4, with TRBD2 identical over 9 bases. The junction had 5 bases not matched to a gene; V was cut back by 5 bases and J by 2 bases. The CDR3 spans 15 residues. The germline gives CDR1 SGHNT, CDR2 YYREEE (reference sequence). The CDR3 is CASRSGGSTYNEQFF. The CDR3 coding sequence is TGTGCCAGCAGAAGCGGGGGGTCCACCTACAATGAGCAGTTCTTC.

This clone appeared a single time. The chain has TRBV7-3 and TRBJ1-1; no reliable D call. V was clipped by 6 bases and J by 1 base, with 9 bases between them. The CDR3 extends over 13 amino acids. Germline CDR1 and CDR2: SGHTA and FQGTGA. The CDR3 DNA follows: TGTGCCAGCAGTGGCCAGGCGAACACTGAAGCTTTCTTT. Its protein is CASSGQANTEAFF. Drawing the rest from reference TRBV7-3 and TRBJ1-1, the complete variable domain is GAGVSQTPSNKVTEKGKYVELRCDPISGHTALYWYRQSLGQGPEFLIYFQGTGAADDSGLPNDRFFAVRPEGSVSTLKIQRTERGDSAVYLCASSGQANTEAFFGQGTRLTVV.

The chain couples TRBV2 to TRBJ1-2; TRBD1 agrees at 12 bases. Germline V gene lookup returns CDR1 SNHLY and CDR2 FYNNEI. V gave up 6 bases and J gave up 8 bases; unmatched junction bases: 7. This CDR3 contains 14 residues. CDR3 nucleotides: TGTGCCAGCAGGGCGGGACAGGGGGCGGAAGGCTACACCTTC. This gives the protein CASRAGQGAEGYTF.

J is TRBJ2-7 and V is TRBV28; TRBD2 is a possible D gene (6 bases). CDR1 and CDR2 (germline): MDHEN, SYDVKM. With 5 bases removed from V and 2 bases from J, the gap between germline ends came to 13 bases. The CDR3 covers 14 residues. CDR3 amino acids: CASSVHGGTYEQYF. The CDR3, as DNA: TGTGCCAGCAGTGTCCATGGGGGGACCTACGAGCAGTACTTC. The whole variable domain, filled in from reference TRBV28 and TRBJ2-7, reads DVKVTQSSRYLVKRTGEKVFLECVQDMDHENMFWYRQDPGLGLRLIYFSYDVKMKEKGDIPEGYSVSREKKERFSLILESASTNQTSMYLCASSVHGGTYEQYFGPGTRLTVT.

V usage is TRBV5-6 and J usage is TRBJ2-7; TRBD2 is a possible D gene (5 bases). V lost 1 base, J lost 0 bases, and 11 bases lay in between. CDR1 is SGHDT and CDR2 is YYEEEE in the germline V gene. This CDR3 spans 15 amino acids. CDR3 in DNA: TGTGCCAGCAGCTTGATTAGCGCCCGCTCCTACGAGCAGTACTTC. This codes for CASSLISARSYEQYF.

This clone was found once. This rearrangement joins TRBV5-1 to TRBJ1-1; D might be TRBD1 (6 bases). CDR3 length: 15 residues. CDR1 is SGHRS and CDR2 is YFSETQ in the germline V gene. Deletions cut 5 bases from V and 1 base from J, with 15 bases between. The CDR3 sequence is CASRPDGGANTEAFF. In nucleotides, the CDR3 is TGCGCCAGCAGACCTGATGGGGGCGCGAACACTGAAGCTTTCTTT.

The chain links TRBV5-1 to TRBJ2-5; TRBD1 or TRBD2 may be the D gene (5 bases each). The germline V and J ends were trimmed by 4 bases and 3 bases, with 22 bases remaining between them. The CDR3 spans 17 residues. Germline assignment: CDR1 SGHRS and CDR2 YFSETQ. The CDR3 loop is CASSKSDISGPEETQYF. CDR3 bases: TGCGCCAGCAGCAAATCGGACATATCGGGGCCGGAAGAGACCCAGTACTTC.

The chain links TRBV7-3 to TRBJ2-2; no reliable D call. Trimming cost V 3 bases and J 4 bases, with 3 bases left between them. Germline V CDR1 and CDR2: SGHTA, FQGTGA. The CDR3 covers 12 residues. The CDR3 DNA is TGTGCCAGCAGCTTCGGCACCGGGGAGCTGTTTTTT. Protein sequence: CASSFGTGELFF.

In DNA, the CDR3 is TGTGCCAGCAGCTTAAGGGACCCCAACTATGGCTACACCTTC. Translating gives CASSLRDPNYGYTF. V gene TRBV7-2 combines with J gene TRBJ1-2; a weak D match, TRBD1 (5 bases). V was clipped by 2 bases and J by 2 bases, with 9 bases between them. Germline lookup yields CDR1 SGHTA and CDR2 FQGNSA. The CDR3 runs to 14 residues.

The chain joins TRBV29-1 to TRBJ2-3; 10 bases align to TRBD2. This CDR3 comprises 15 residues. Trimming at V came to 6 bases and at J to 0 bases, leaving 6 bases not matched to a gene. The germline V gene has CDR1 SQVTM and CDR2 ANQGSEA. The CDR3 DNA follows: TGCAGCGTCACTACTAGCGGGATAAGCACAGATACGCAGTATTTT. Its translation is CSVTTSGISTDTQYF.

This clone was seen a few times. This chain joins TRBV2 and TRBJ1-6; possible D gene TRBD1, 5 bases. With 3 bases removed from V and 9 bases from J, the gap between germline ends came to 9 bases. Germline CDR1 and CDR2: SNHLY and FYNNEI. This CDR3 comprises 13 residues. The CDR3 loop reads CASSEFGGSPLHF. The CDR3 DNA sequence: TGTGCCAGCAGTGAGTTTGGGGGTTCACCCCTCCACTTT. The full variable domain, in which reference TRBV2 and TRBJ1-6 provide the parts outside the CDR3, is EPEVTQTPSHQVTQMGQEVILRCVPISNHLYFYWYRQILGQKVEFLVSFYNNEISEKSEIFDDQFSVERPDGSNFTLKIRSTKLEDSAMYFCASSEFGGSPLHFGNGTRLTVT.

The CDR3 nucleotides are TGTGCCAGCAGTTTGGCTATAGCCGCGAAGACCCAGTACTTC. Translating gives CASSLAIAAKTQYF. The chain employs TRBV27 and TRBJ2-5; D ambiguous. This CDR3 has 14 residues. Germline V CDR1 and CDR2: MNHEY, SMNVEV (reference sequence). V lost 3 bases to trimming and J lost 6 bases, with 14 bases between them.

This clone appeared a few times. The J gene is TRBJ1-6, the V gene TRBV19; D gene ambiguous. The CDR3 consists of 14 residues. Germline loops: CDR1 LNHDA, CDR2 SQIVND (reference sequence). The V end was cut by 1 base, the J end by 8 bases, with 9 bases between. The CDR3 DNA reads as TGTGCCAGTAGTATAGGAGGTCCGGATTCACCCCTCCACTTT. Protein product: CASSIGGPDSPLHF. The whole variable domain, remainder taken from reference TRBV19 and TRBJ1-6, is DGGITQSPKYLFRKEGQNVTLSCEQNLNHDAMYWYRQDPGQGLRLIYYSQIVNDFQKGDIAEGYSVSREKKESFPLTVTSAQKNPTAFYLCASSIGGPDSPLHFGNGTRLTVT.

This clone was counted a single time. The V and J genes are TRBV18 and TRBJ2-7, with 8 nucleotides matching TRBD1. This CDR3 has 14 residues. Per germline, CDR1 KGHSH and CDR2 LQKENI. V trimming: 4 bases; J trimming: 6 bases; junction bases outside the gene matches: 8. The CDR3 coding sequence is TGTGCCAGCTCACACGGACAGGGTACGGCCGAGCAGTACTTC. The encoded protein is CASSHGQGTAEQYF.

This sequence joins TRBV7-2 and TRBJ2-3; 13 nucleotides match TRBD2. Looked up from germline, CDR1 is SGHTA and CDR2 is FQGNSA. The CDR3 has 15 amino acids. With 6 bases clipped from V and 5 bases from J, the junction kept 5 bases outside the gene matches. The CDR3 DNA sequence: TGTGCCAGCAGAACTAGCGGGGGGGCCGAAGATACGCAGTATTTT. Protein sequence: CASRTSGGAEDTQYF.

This clone was counted only a few times. V gene TRBV5-4 combines with J gene TRBJ1-5, with TRBD1 identical over 7 bases. Unmatched junction bases numbered 3, after V lost 1 base and J lost 5 bases. The CDR3 sequence is 14 residues long. Germline lookup yields CDR1 SGHNT and CDR2 YYREEE (reference sequence). CDR3 nucleotide sequence: TGTGCCAGCAGCTTGCTCGGACAGGATCAGCCCCAGCATTTT. It translates to CASSLLGQDQPQHF.

The chain has TRBV5-1 and TRBJ2-1; TRBD2 agrees at 11 bases. Per the germline V gene, CDR1 is SGHRS and CDR2 is YFSETQ. J gave up 3 bases and V 1 base, and 0 bases lay outside the gene matches. There are 15 residues in the CDR3. CDR3 region: CASSLTSGSYNEQFF. For the CDR3, the DNA is TGCGCCAGCAGCTTGACTAGCGGGAGCTACAATGAGCAGTTCTTC. Together with reference TRBV5-1 and TRBJ2-1, the CDR3 gives the full variable domain: KAGVTQTPRYLIKTRGQQVTLSCSPISGHRSVSWYQQTPGQGLQFLFEYFSETQRNKGNFPGRFSGRQFSNSRSEMNVSTLELGDSALYLCASSLTSGSYNEQFFGPGTRLTVL.

The sample holds one count of this clone. The chain has TRBV6-1 and TRBJ2-5; D call uncertain. Trimming cost V 4 bases and J 1 base, with 13 bases left between them. This CDR3 has 15 amino acids. Germline lookup yields CDR1 MNHNS and CDR2 SASEGT. DNA for the CDR3: TGTGCCAGCAGTGTTTGGGGTTTGGGCCAAGAGACCCAGTACTTC. It yields the protein CASSVWGLGQETQYF.